The 21 T cell receptor beta chains reported below all come from one sample, sequenced in a study of CXCR4 blockade with PD-1 therapy in pancreatic cancer. Sequencing was performed with immunoSEQ multiplex PCR; in TCRdb, only in-frame clones are kept and a portion is missing. The sample carries around 1,700 clones, about 42% recorded once. Source material: tumor tissue. The receptors originated from a human donor with pancreatic ductal adenocarcinoma.

This chain connects TRBV11-3 to TRBJ2-3; tentative D call: TRBD1 (6 bases). Trimming removed 5 bases at V and 0 bases at J, with 9 bases between. The CDR3 extends over 14 amino acids. Germline assignment: CDR1 SGHNT and CDR2 YENEEA. The chain's CDR3 is CASSLGASTDTQYF. CDR3 in DNA: TGTGCCAGCAGCCTGGGGGCAAGCACAGATACGCAGTATTTT.

The chain is built from TRBV19 and TRBJ2-7; a weak D match, TRBD1 (6 bases). From germline, CDR1 is LNHDA and CDR2 SQIVND (reference sequence). CDR3 length: 14 amino acids. V was clipped by 5 bases and J by 1 base, with 12 bases between them. The CDR3 spells CASSGGVGSYEQYF. The DNA for the CDR3 is TGTGCCAGTAGTGGGGGCGTTGGTTCCTACGAGCAGTACTTC.

V usage is TRBV30 and J usage is TRBJ1-2, with 9 bases identical to TRBD1. CDR3 size: 15 residues. From germline, CDR1 is GTSNPN and CDR2 SVGIG (reference sequence). V shed 3 bases and J 1 base; nucleotides not matched to a gene: 6. CDR3 residues: CAWRVKTGGNYGYTF. The DNA for the CDR3 is TGTGCCTGGAGGGTTAAGACAGGGGGTAACTATGGCTACACCTTC.

This clone occurred a few times. V gene TRBV1 combines with J gene TRBJ2-1; the DNA was not compared with TRBD1, the D call given in the table. TRBV1 is assigned pseudogene status. The CDR3 is 16 amino acids. CDR3 bases: TGCACCAGCAGCCGAAACAGGGGGAGCGGCTACAATGAGCAGTTCTTC. The encoded protein is CTSSRNRGSGYNEQFF.

This clone was counted a few times. One junction end disagrees with the germline gene, perhaps due to a read error. This sequence joins TRBV19 and TRBJ1-1; maybe TRBD1 (6 bases). CDR3 length: 11 residues. From germline, CDR1 is LNHDA and CDR2 SQIVND (reference sequence). CDR3 DNA: TGTGCCAGTAGTAGACAGGATACGAGGCGTTTT. Translated, it gives CASSRQDTRRF.

This clone showed up just a few times. V usage is TRBV9 and J usage is TRBJ2-1; D remains ambiguous. This CDR3 region has 13 residues. Germline V lookup: CDR1 SGDLS, CDR2 YYNGEE. Trimming took 6 bases from V and 3 from J, leaving 10 bases between them. The CDR3 protein is CASKKESYNEQFF. The CDR3 region has the DNA TGTGCCAGCAAGAAAGAGAGCTACAATGAGCAGTTCTTC.

This clone was found a few times. The V gene is TRBV6-8, the J gene TRBJ2-3; the D is unclear. V lost 0 bases to trimming and J lost 6 bases, with 4 bases between them. CDR1 and CDR2 from the germline V gene are MNHGY and SAAAGT. The CDR3 sequence is 12 residues long. CDR3 DNA: TGTGCCAGCAGTTACTCGAAGGATACGCAGTATTTT. As protein: CASSYSKDTQYF.

This rearrangement joins TRBV18 to TRBJ1-6; 10 bases are shared with TRBD1. V lost 4 bases, J lost 7 bases, and 7 bases stayed unmatched. The CDR3 has 16 residues. Germline CDR1 is KGHSH and CDR2 is LQKENI. CDR3 in amino acids: CASSLTGTGENSPLHF. DNA of the CDR3: TGTGCCAGCTCACTAACCGGGACAGGGGAGAATTCACCCCTCCACTTT. Variable domain in full (rest from reference TRBV18 and TRBJ1-6): NAGVMQNPRHLVRRRGQEARLRCSPMKGHSHVYWYRQLPEEGLKFMVYLQKENIIDESGMPKERFSAEFPKEGPSILRIQQVVRGDSAAYFCASSLTGTGENSPLHFGNGTRLTVT.

The chain carries TRBV5-1 and TRBJ2-7, with D perhaps TRBD1 (6 bases). The V end lost 1 base, the J end lost 0 bases, and 26 bases lay between the germline ends. Germline V gene lookup returns CDR1 SGHRS and CDR2 YFSETQ. This CDR3 contains 20 residues. The CDR3: CASSLTVTSTGAPSSYEQYF. In DNA, the CDR3 is TGCGCCAGCAGCTTGACTGTGACGTCGACAGGTGCACCTAGCTCCTACGAGCAGTACTTC.

The V call is TRBV28, the J call TRBJ2-1, with 10 bases matching TRBD1. This CDR3 comprises 14 residues. Unmatched junction bases numbered 1, after V lost 3 bases and J lost 5 bases. CDR1 is MDHEN, CDR2 SYDVKM, per germline. CDR3 region: CASSLGTGDNEQFF. DNA for the CDR3: TGTGCCAGCAGTTTGGGGACAGGGGACAATGAGCAGTTCTTC.

This chain links TRBV6-8 with TRBJ2-3; D is unclear. The CDR3 is 14 amino acids. Germline V CDR1 and CDR2: MNHGY, SAAAGT. Trimming took 0 bases from V and 2 from J, leaving 6 bases between them. CDR3: CASSYSRFTDTQYF. The CDR3 DNA sequence: TGTGCCAGCAGTTACTCTCGGTTCACAGATACGCAGTATTTT.

CDR3 in amino acids: CSADRGTMNTEAFF. The DNA for the CDR3 is TGCAGCGCTGACAGGGGAACCATGAACACTGAAGCTTTCTTT. This chain joins TRBV29-1 and TRBJ1-1; 8 bases agree with TRBD1. V dropped 7 bases and J dropped 0; count of bases not matched to a gene: 7. CDR1 and CDR2 from the germline V gene are SQVTM and ANQGSEA. The CDR3 contains 14 residues.

In regard to this clone: An end of the junction differs from the germline gene, which may be a read error. CDR3 sequence (DNA): TGTGCCAGCAGTTACGGGGCGAATACCGGGGAGCTGTTTTTT. Residues: CASSYGANTGELFF. V usage is TRBV6-8 and J usage is TRBJ2-2; possible D gene TRBD1, 5 bases. This CDR3 is 14 amino acids long. CDR1 MNHGY and CDR2 SAAAGT come from the germline V gene.

This clone was observed a handful of times. The chain recombines TRBV28 with TRBJ2-1; D unresolved. CDR3 size: 20 residues. Trimming took off 2 bases at V and 3 bases at J, with 26 bases between the two ends. Germline CDR1 reads MDHEN; CDR2 reads SYDVKM. Here the CDR3 reads CASSLRPHDTVMNFYNEQFF. The CDR3 nucleotides read TGTGCCAGCAGTTTACGCCCGCATGATACTGTAATGAATTTCTACAATGAGCAGTTCTTC.

This chain links TRBV19 with TRBJ2-3, with D tentatively TRBD1 (5 bases). The germline V gene has CDR1 LNHDA and CDR2 SQIVND (reference sequence). Trimming stripped 3 bases from V and 2 bases from J, with 12 bases between. The CDR3 extends over 15 amino acids. The CDR3: CASSIWQGSTDTQYF. The CDR3 nucleotides read TGTGCCAGTAGTATCTGGCAGGGCTCCACAGATACGCAGTATTTT. Full variable domain (rest looked up from reference TRBV19 and TRBJ2-3): DGGITQSPKYLFRKEGQNVTLSCEQNLNHDAMYWYRQDPGQGLRLIYYSQIVNDFQKGDIAEGYSVSREKKESFPLTVTSAQKNPTAFYLCASSIWQGSTDTQYFGPGTRLTVL.

This chain uses TRBV28 with TRBJ2-2, with D possibly TRBD2 on 6 matching bases. The CDR3 consists of 15 residues. V lost 5 bases, J lost 6 bases, and 16 bases lay in between. Germline CDR1 is MDHEN and CDR2 is SYDVKM. The CDR3 coding sequence is TGTGCCAGCAGTCCCGTAGGAGGGCTATCCGGGGAGCTGTTTTTT. Its protein product is CASSPVGGLSGELFF. Full variable domain (outside the CDR3, taken from reference TRBV28 and TRBJ2-2): DVKVTQSSRYLVKRTGEKVFLECVQDMDHENMFWYRQDPGLGLRLIYFSYDVKMKEKGDIPEGYSVSREKKERFSLILESASTNQTSMYLCASSPVGGLSGELFFGEGSRLTVL.

This clone was counted between two and nine times. V and J are TRBV30 and TRBJ2-1; no reliable D call. The germline CDR1 and CDR2 sequences are GTSNPN and SVGIG (reference sequence). V dropped 1 base and J dropped 7 bases, with 5 bases sitting between them. CDR3 length: 11 amino acids. CDR3 coding DNA: TGTGCCTGGAGTGAAGGTAATGAGCAGTTCTTC. The encoded protein is CAWSEGNEQFF.

This clone occurred a few times. The chain has TRBV28 and TRBJ1-5; D is unresolved. V shed 3 bases and J shed 5 bases, with 14 bases lying between them. Germline CDR1 and CDR2: MDHEN and SYDVKM. The CDR3 is 15 residues long. DNA of the CDR3: TGTGCCAGCAGTTTCGAGTCAGGACCTTATCAGCCCCAGCATTTT. Its protein product is CASSFESGPYQPQHF. The variable domain in full, completed from reference TRBV28 and TRBJ1-5, reads DVKVTQSSRYLVKRTGEKVFLECVQDMDHENMFWYRQDPGLGLRLIYFSYDVKMKEKGDIPEGYSVSREKKERFSLILESASTNQTSMYLCASSFESGPYQPQHFGDGTRLSIL.

This clone was picked up a small number of times. J is TRBJ1-1 and V is TRBV6-8; 7 nucleotides agree with TRBD1. The CDR3 consists of 14 residues. Germline assignment: CDR1 MNHGY and CDR2 SAAAGT. Trimming cost V 6 bases and J 6 bases; bases outside gene matches: 10. CDR3 in amino acids: CASRRTGVVAEAFF. The CDR3 region has the DNA TGTGCCAGCAGGCGAACAGGGGTCGTCGCTGAAGCTTTCTTT.

J is TRBJ1-1 and V is TRBV29-1; TRBD1 matches at 7 bases. Germline assignment: CDR1 SQVTM and CDR2 ANQGSEA. The CDR3 extends over 12 amino acids. The J segment lost 1 base and the V segment lost 8 bases, leaving 4 bases of the junction unmatched. CDR3 bases: TGCAGCACCTACAGGGGGAACACTGAAGCTTTCTTT. Its protein product is CSTYRGNTEAFF. The entire variable domain, with the rest obtained from reference TRBV29-1 and TRBJ1-1, is as follows: SAVISQKPSRDICQRGTSLTIQCQVDSQVTMMFWYRQQPGQSLTLIATANQGSEATYESGFVIDKFPISRPNLTFSTLTVSNMSPEDSSIYLCSTYRGNTEAFFGQGTRLTVV.

V gene TRBV11-3 combines with J gene TRBJ1-4; D may be TRBD1 (5 bases). CDR1 SGHNT and CDR2 YENEEA come from the germline V gene. This CDR3 contains 14 residues. Trimming shortened V by 5 bases and J by 8 bases, and 15 bases separated the two germline ends. The CDR3 DNA reads as TGTGCCAGCAGCCCCGGCAGGGAGGGCGAAAAACTGTTTTTT. It translates to CASSPGREGEKLFF.